Below are 12 T cell receptor beta chains sequenced from a single sample in a study of chemoradiotherapy in HPV16-positive cancers. The assay was immunoSEQ multiplex PCR, and TCRdb's table has in-frame clones only and misses some. The table lists about 6,200 clones, 83% of them singletons, with 5.5% to 6.5% in the top ten. Source: tumor tissue, taken from a patient who underwent chemoradiotherapy. Every receptor here comes from a human donor with HPV-associated anogenital cancer.

CDR3 sequence: CASSPIGGAPTEAFF. The CDR3 bases are TGTGCCAGCAGCCCCATTGGGGGGGCACCAACTGAAGCTTTCTTT. This chain connects TRBV7-3 to TRBJ1-1; D possibly corresponds to TRBD1 (6 bases). Germline CDR1 is SGHTA and CDR2 is FQGTGA. This CDR3 is 15 amino acids long. V was clipped by 5 bases and J by 5 bases, with 18 bases between them.

V is TRBV7-9 and J is TRBJ2-5; D remains unclear. Germline CDR1 reads SEHNR; CDR2 reads FQNEAQ (reference sequence). This CDR3 is 18 amino acids long. V shed 5 bases and J shed 0 bases, with 22 bases lying between them. CDR3 sequence reads: CASSPFGVIQAYQETQYF. Here the CDR3 DNA reads TGTGCCAGCAGCCCCTTTGGGGTAATTCAGGCTTACCAAGAGACCCAGTACTTC.

The genes are TRBV21-1 and TRBJ2-6. TRBV21-1 is flagged as a pseudogene. This CDR3 comprises 16 residues. The DNA for the CDR3 is TGTGCCAGCAGCAAAGCGCACGGGGCGGGGGCCAACGTCCTGACTTTC. It translates to CASSKAHGAGANVLTF.

The chain couples TRBV6-1 to TRBJ1-1, with D possibly TRBD1 on 5 matching bases. CDR3 length: 15 residues. V was cut by 7 bases and J by 6 bases, with 21 bases left in between. Germline V gene data show CDR1 as MNHNS and CDR2 as SASEGT. This CDR3 reads CASTTGVARGAEAFF. CDR3 coding DNA: TGTGCCAGCACCACTGGCGTAGCCCGGGGCGCTGAAGCTTTCTTT.

The chain carries TRBV18 and TRBJ2-1, with unresolved D. In germline, CDR1 is KGHSH, CDR2 LQKENI. The CDR3 runs to 15 residues. V was clipped by 1 base and J by 2 bases, with 9 bases between them. This chain's CDR3 is CASSPRQATYNEQFF. DNA of the CDR3: TGTGCCAGCTCACCACGGCAGGCGACCTACAATGAGCAGTTCTTC.

The rearrangement uses TRBV5-4 and TRBJ2-3; TRBD2 agrees at 9 bases. V lost 4 bases to trimming and J lost 0 bases; unmatched junction nucleotides: 6. The CDR3 length is 16 residues. From germline, CDR1 is SGHNT and CDR2 YYREEE (reference sequence). The CDR3 DNA follows: TGTGCCAGCAGCCGCATAGCGGGGGCAAGCACAGATACGCAGTATTTT. This codes for CASSRIAGASTDTQYF.

J is TRBJ2-1 and V is TRBV7-2; possible D gene TRBD2, 7 bases. This CDR3 is 12 amino acids long. Trimming left V 5 bases short and J 10 bases short, with 12 bases between. Looked up from germline, CDR1 is SGHTA and CDR2 is FQGNSA. CDR3 DNA sequence: TGTGCCAGCAGCCGAGGGGGGGCAGAGCAGTTCTTC. This codes for CASSRGGAEQFF.

The chain combines TRBV5-1 with TRBJ2-7; D not resolved. Germline V gene sequence: CDR1 SGHRS, CDR2 YFSETQ. CDR3 size: 13 residues. V shed 4 bases and J shed 3 bases, with 11 bases lying between them. The CDR3 DNA sequence: TGCGCCAGCAGCGGCATGCAGGTCTACGAGCAGTACTTC. The encoded protein is CASSGMQVYEQYF.

This chain connects TRBV20-1 to TRBJ1-2; possible D gene TRBD1, 6 bases. Germline V gives CDR1 DFQATT, CDR2 SNEGSKA (reference sequence). The V end lost 6 bases, the J end lost 6 bases, and 11 bases lay between the germline ends. The CDR3 covers 11 residues. The CDR3 loop reads CSASNRDGYTF. As DNA, the CDR3 is TGCAGTGCCAGCAACAGGGATGGCTACACCTTC.

V gene TRBV27 combines with J gene TRBJ1-5, with D possibly being TRBD1 (5 bases). Germline-derived CDR1 and CDR2 are MNHEY and SMNVEV (reference sequence). The length of the CDR3 is 13 residues. V was shortened by 2 bases and J by 5 bases, with 7 bases between the two germline ends. For the CDR3, the DNA is TGTGCCAGCAGTTTAGGGGGGGATCAGCCCCAGCATTTT. The encoded protein is CASSLGGDQPQHF.

The genes are TRBV5-4 and TRBJ1-4; 10 bases are shared with TRBD1. The CDR3 contains 16 residues. Per the germline V gene, CDR1 is SGHNT and CDR2 is YYREEE (reference sequence). The junction had 5 bases not matched to a gene; V was cut back by 4 bases and J by 2 bases. The CDR3 DNA follows: TGTGCCAGCAGCCGAGGACAGGGGGTCACTAATGAAAAACTGTTTTTT. Amino acids: CASSRGQGVTNEKLFF.

This chain links TRBV28 with TRBJ2-7, with 7 bases matching TRBD1. This CDR3 has 15 residues. Germline CDR1 reads MDHEN; CDR2 reads SYDVKM. J lost 5 bases, V lost 6 bases, and 13 bases had no gene match. CDR3 sequence (DNA): TGTGCCAGCAGACTACTAAGGGGACAGCCCCACGAGCAGTACTTC. Translating it yields CASRLLRGQPHEQYF.